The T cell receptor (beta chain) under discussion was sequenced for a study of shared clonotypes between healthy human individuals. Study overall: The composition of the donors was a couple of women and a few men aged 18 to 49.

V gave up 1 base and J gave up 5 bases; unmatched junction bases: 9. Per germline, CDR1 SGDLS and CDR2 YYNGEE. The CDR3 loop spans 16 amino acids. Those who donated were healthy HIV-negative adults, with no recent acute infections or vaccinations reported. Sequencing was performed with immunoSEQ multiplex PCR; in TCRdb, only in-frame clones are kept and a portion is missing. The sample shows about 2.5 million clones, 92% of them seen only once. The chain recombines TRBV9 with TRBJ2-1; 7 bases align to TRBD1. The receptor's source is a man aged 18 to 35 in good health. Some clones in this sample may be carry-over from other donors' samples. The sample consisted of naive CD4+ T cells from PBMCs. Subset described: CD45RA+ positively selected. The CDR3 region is CASSVRGRDEHNEQFF. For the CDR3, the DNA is TGTGCCAGCAGCGTAAGGGGGCGAGACGAGCACAATGAGCAGTTCTTC.